This T cell receptor beta chain was identified during a study of neoadjuvant anti-PD-1 for oral cavity cancer (dated by TCRdb to the early 2020s). Context from the whole study: Three to four biweekly doses of nivolumab at 3 mg/kg were mostly administered to patients before curative-intent surgical resection. A fourth nivolumab dose was given around day 43 to patients without progression, and definitive surgical resection was performed in those patients on days 50-56. Responders were defined as patients with complete response, partial response or stable disease by RECIST 1.1; non-responders were defined as patients with progression. The parent correlative cohort had about a dozen patients and a response rate of roughly 34%.

Reading the label with the study, this specimen's time point is: after neoadjuvant nivolumab, at surgical resection. Patients were newly diagnosed with stage II-IVA oral cavity squamous cell carcinoma and had received no prior systemic or radiation treatment. The cohort consisted of patients with HPV-negative, locally advanced oral cavity squamous cell carcinoma. No culture maintenance or expansion was done, as the peripheral blood mononuclear cells went straight to analysis. The samples were drawn from a longitudinal correlative study tied to a single-arm phase II trial testing neoadjuvant nivolumab in oral cavity squamous cell carcinoma. Subject-matched pre- and post-treatment PBMCs and tumors from three responders and three non-responders underwent genomic DNA-based TCRbeta sequencing. Peripheral blood mononuclear cells were collected before nivolumab treatment and were collected again after treatment, at the time of surgery. Genomic DNA was isolated from PBMCs using the Maxwell RSC DNA from Cells kit.

PBMC libraries used mostly roughly 480 ng of input genomic DNA for deep sequencing, with six replicates per sample. The immunoSEQ hsTCRbeta kit was used to prepare TCRbeta libraries, following the manufacturer's instructions. The completed libraries were mixed into a single pool at 3 nM, then sequenced with an Illumina NovaSeq 6000 S4 flow cell. In the paper's pipeline: Raw data preprocessing and quality control were performed with the immunoSEQ Analyzer. The analysis was limited to productive rearrangements, and each clonotype was defined by a unique CDR3 amino acid sequence. Repertoire clonality was estimated as the Gini-Simpson index, which was computed with the R package tcR. Student's t test was used to compare Gini indices, and Pearson correlation was used to assess associations with tumor size change. In TCRdb, the immuneACCESS table is reduced to in-frame sequences with V and J assigned. These tables do not hold every clone; where another copy was compared, an unresolved V gene accounts for under half, and the others remain unexplained. V and J calls plus clone size are reproduced from that table; the DNA served to infer D and trimming. This sample comprises over 9,000 clones, roughly 66% of them detected only once. Together, the top ten hold around 4% of the sample.

The junction shows trimming of 7 bases on V and 7 bases on J, and the gene matches do not reach 8 bases of it. Looking up the germline V gene (reference sequence) yields CDR1 MNHEY and CDR2 SMNVEV. From its cysteine to its phenylalanine, the CDR3 spans 15 amino acids. Only CDR3 DNA remains: 45 bases, in frame from the first base. Paper-wide results and their limitations: Higher pretreatment blood Treg/Th17 ratios correlated with both higher pretreatment blood TCRbeta clonality and lower post-treatment tumor TCRbeta clonality. Only a few patients per response group were included in the TCR analyses, and larger cohorts for validation were called for by the authors. After neoadjuvant nivolumab, non-responders showed significantly higher T cell clonality (Gini index) in PBMCs than responders did.

Worth noting for this clone: Its antigen has not been determined. Per-nucleotide qualities are absent, and no much larger clonotype sits a single base away.

This clonotype was sampled from a person aged 35-79 years with oral cavity squamous cell carcinoma. The rearranged chain carries TRBV27 and TRBJ2-3; the central 13 bases match TRBD2. Sample: PBMCs, taken after nivolumab (anti-PD-1) treatment. Read as DNA, the sequence is TGTGCCAGCAACCCACTAGCGGGGGGGCGAAATACGCAGTATTTT. This gives the protein CASNPLAGGRNTQYF.